The clone carrying this TCR beta chain came up many times. No antigen is known for it. The data are from a study of T cells after posttransplantation cyclophosphamide. Study results and caveats: Tissue-infiltrating T cells from skin or gut overlapped little with blood T cells.

The length of the CDR3 is 13 residues. V shed 4 bases and J 9 bases; nucleotides not matched to a gene: 6. Per germline, CDR1 SGHNT and CDR2 YENEEA. TCRdb's copy holds only in-frame clones and misses some; the assay was immunoSEQ multiplex PCR. Sampling found tens of thousands of clones, none seen once. The sample consisted of PBMCs. The sequence was collected from a man aged 40-50 years in good health, CMV-negative, and a related stem cell transplant donor. V and J are TRBV11-3 and TRBJ2-1; 7 nucleotides line up with TRBD2. In DNA form, the CDR3 reads TGTGCCAGCAGCTCCACCCGCGGGGGTGAGCAGTTCTTC. It encodes CASSSTRGGEQFF.